This T cell receptor (beta chain) stems from a study of T cells in Graves' hyperthyroidism and ophthalmopathy. The CDR3 regions of TCR beta were amplified from RNA transcripts. The study used the HTBI primer set for a first-round RT-PCR of the TCR CDR3. TCRdb passed the multiplex PCR reads through MiXCR, listing each CDR3 protein once. The sample lists under 650,000 distinct CDR3 sequences, around 16% occurring once. General observations from the study: Onset of ophthalmopathy came a median 6.5 months after the model predicted it.

The V gene end was trimmed by 4 bases and the J gene end by 7 bases; junction bases not matched to a gene: 10. The germline CDR1 and CDR2 sequences are SGHAT and FQNNGV. The CDR3 totals 16 residues. This clonotype was detected many times. Its antigen is unknown. Together with thyroid ultrasound, orbital computed tomography, serum thyroxine and TRAb, clinical symptoms were used for diagnoses. This receptor was identified in a woman aged 25-40 years with Graves' hyperthyroidism. Sequenced material: blood. The V and J genes are TRBV11-2 and TRBJ2-3; 11 bases map to TRBD2. The CDR3 protein is CASSSESGTSGYTQYF. CDR3 nucleotides: TGTGCCAGCAGCTCCGAATCTGGGACTAGCGGCTATACGCAGTATTTT.